This paragraph reports one TCR beta chain. V was pared by 0 bases and J by 3 bases, with 12 bases between. The CDR3 extends over 14 amino acids. Looked up from germline, CDR1 is DFQATT and CDR2 is SNEGSKA (reference sequence). RNA transcripts served as the template for amplifying TCR beta CDR3 regions. The HTBI primer set was used in a first-round RT-PCR of the TCR CDR3. TCRdb used MiXCR to reprocess the multiplex PCR reads, holding one entry per CDR3 protein. The repertoire consists of fewer than 550,000 distinct CDR3 sequences, with roughly a quarter occurring once and the leading ten covering about 11%. This sample is part of a study of T cells in Graves' hyperthyroidism and ophthalmopathy.

The clonotype originates from a woman in her thirties with Graves' ophthalmopathy. The genes are TRBV20-1 and TRBJ2-7; D not certain. Sequencing input: blood. In DNA, the CDR3 is TGCAGTGCTAGAGATCTTAGCAGATACTACGAGCAGTACTTC. Encoded protein: CSARDLSRYYEQYF.